This T cell receptor (beta chain) was documented in a study of T cell clones after liver transplantation. Study-wide background: Liver transplant recipients had immunosuppression withdrawal attempted within 2 years.

Germline V gene data show CDR1 as SGHTA and CDR2 as FQGNSA. The CDR3 length is 14 residues. The ends lost 1 base at V and 8 bases at J; junction bases unmatched: 0. About this clone itself: Its target is not known.

Only in-frame clones appear in the TCRdb table, and some are missing; sequencing was by immunoSEQ multiplex PCR. The profile covers approximately 70,000 clones, with 84% appearing a single time and 2% to 2.5% taken by the ten largest. The study's findings and limits: In most of the 8 subjects, circulating graft-donor-reactive CD4 TCRbeta sequences fell significantly after transplant. In a couple of subjects, few donor cells limited the measurable donor-reactive repertoire. Graft donor-reactive T cells possibly entered the graft instead of undergoing deletion.

V and J are TRBV7-2 and TRBJ2-1, with 12 bases that match TRBD2. This TCR was recovered from a human patient who received a liver transplant. A subset of T cells may come from the graft donor. Sequencing was performed on CD4+ T cells from blood, taken about 50 months after liver transplant. The CDR3 sequence is CASSLGLAGDEQFF. The CDR3 coding sequence is TGTGCCAGCAGCTTAGGACTAGCGGGAGATGAGCAGTTCTTC.